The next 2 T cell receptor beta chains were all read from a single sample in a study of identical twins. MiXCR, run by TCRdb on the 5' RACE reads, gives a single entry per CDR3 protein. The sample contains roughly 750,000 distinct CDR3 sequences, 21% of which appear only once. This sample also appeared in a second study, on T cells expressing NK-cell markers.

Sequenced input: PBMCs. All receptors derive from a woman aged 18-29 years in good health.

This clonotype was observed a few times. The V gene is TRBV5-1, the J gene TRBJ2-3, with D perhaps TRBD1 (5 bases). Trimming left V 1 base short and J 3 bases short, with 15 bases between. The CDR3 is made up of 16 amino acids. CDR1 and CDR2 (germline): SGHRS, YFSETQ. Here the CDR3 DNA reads TGCGCCAGCAGCTTGTTGCAGGGCGAAGGGACAGATACGCAGTATTTT. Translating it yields CASSLLQGEGTDTQYF.

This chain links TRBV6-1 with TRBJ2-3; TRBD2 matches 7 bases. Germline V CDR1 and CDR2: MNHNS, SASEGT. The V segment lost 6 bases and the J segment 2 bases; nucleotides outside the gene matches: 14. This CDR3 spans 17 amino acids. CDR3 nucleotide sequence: TGTGCCAGCAGGAACCGCGGAGGGAGGGAATCCACAGATACGCAGTATTTT. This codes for CASRNRGGRESTDTQYF.